One sample yielded the 25 T cell receptor beta chains listed below, sequenced in a study of shared clonotypes between healthy human individuals. Here immunoSEQ multiplex PCR was the method, and the copy in TCRdb shows in-frame clones only, minus some. Here the sample spans over 700,000 clones, just under 75% being singletons. The sample taken for sequencing was memory CD4+ T cells sorted from blood. Subset meaning: CD45RA-negative fraction. The receptor set was obtained from a woman aged 25 to 39 in good health.

The rearrangement uses TRBV5-1 and TRBJ2-7; 7 bases map to TRBD2. After removal of 5 bases from V and 6 bases from J, the junction contained 14 bases not matched to a gene. In germline, CDR1 is SGHRS, CDR2 YFSETQ. The CDR3 totals 15 residues. CDR3 nucleotide sequence: TGCGCCAGCAGTAACTCGGGACTAAAGCGCGCCGAGCAGTACTTC. Encoded protein: CASSNSGLKRAEQYF.

This clone was detected ten times or more. The chain employs TRBV19 and TRBJ2-7; 9 nucleotides align to TRBD2. Per germline, CDR1 LNHDA and CDR2 SQIVND (reference sequence). Trimming at V came to 1 base and at J to 3 bases, leaving 4 bases not matched to a gene. The CDR3 has 15 residues. CDR3 protein: CASSIGTSAYYEQYF. The CDR3 nucleotides are TGTGCCAGTAGTATAGGGACTAGCGCGTACTACGAGCAGTACTTC.

This chain connects TRBV28 to TRBJ1-5; 8 positions match TRBD1. Germline-derived CDR1 and CDR2 are MDHEN and SYDVKM. The CDR3 spans 13 residues. The trim removed 7 bases at V and 6 bases at J, leaving 5 bases unmatched. In DNA form, the CDR3 reads TGTGCCAGCACAGGGGGCGAGTTTCAGCCCCAGCATTTT. Translated: CASTGGEFQPQHF.

Worth noting for this clone: This likely traces to a read error, being one base from a far larger clone. The chain employs TRBV30 and TRBJ2-3, with TRBD2 identical over 8 bases. The germline CDR1 and CDR2 sequences are GTSNPN and SVGIG (reference sequence). V was pared by 5 bases and J by 4 bases, with 5 bases of the junction left unmatched. This CDR3 contains 13 residues. The CDR3 here is CAWERAGADTQYF. The DNA of the CDR3 is TGTGCCTGGGAGAGAGCGGGGGCAGATACGCAGTATTTT.

This clone was seen once. The chain couples TRBV18 to TRBJ2-2; 13 bases match TRBD2. The V segment lost 3 bases and the J segment 6 bases; nucleotides outside the gene matches: 7. Germline CDR1 and CDR2: KGHSH and LQKENI. The CDR3 has 17 residues. The CDR3 region has the DNA TGTGCCAGCTCACCCGATAGGACTAGCGGGAGTTCCGGGGAGCTGTTTTTT. It is translated as CASSPDRTSGSSGELFF. Full variable domain (remainder filled in from reference TRBV18 and TRBJ2-2): NAGVMQNPRHLVRRRGQEARLRCSPMKGHSHVYWYRQLPEEGLKFMVYLQKENIIDESGMPKERFSAEFPKEGPSILRIQQVVRGDSAAYFCASSPDRTSGSSGELFFGEGSRLTVL.

CDR3 sequence reads: CASSDIAGAYNEQFF. As DNA, the CDR3 is TGTGCCAGCAGTGACATAGCGGGTGCCTACAATGAGCAGTTCTTC. The chain combines TRBV6-1 with TRBJ2-1; the match to TRBD2 covers 7 bases. In germline, CDR1 is MNHNS, CDR2 SASEGT. This CDR3 has 15 residues. V trimming: 3 bases; J trimming: 2 bases; junction bases outside the gene matches: 4.

The J gene is TRBJ2-2, the V gene TRBV6-6, with no clear D. V gave up 7 bases and J gave up 1 base, with 13 bases separating them. The CDR3 totals 15 residues. Germline assignment: CDR1 MNHNY and CDR2 SVGAGI (reference sequence). The CDR3 region has the DNA TGTGCCAGCACCCCCGGTATGGAGAACACCGGGGAGCTGTTTTTT. This codes for CASTPGMENTGELFF.

With regard to this clone: The same CDR3 can be traced to other DNA sequences in this sample. The V gene is TRBV5-1, the J gene TRBJ2-1; a possible D gene is TRBD1 (5 bases). Trimming shortened V by 0 bases and J by 2 bases, and 6 bases separated the two germline ends. The CDR3 totals 14 residues. Germline CDR1 reads SGHRS; CDR2 reads YFSETQ. The CDR3 nucleotides read TGCGCCAGCAGCTTGGCAGGGACCTACAATGAGCAGTTCTTC. This gives the protein CASSLAGTYNEQFF. Based on the CDR3 plus reference TRBV5-1 and TRBJ2-1, the full variable domain is KAGVTQTPRYLIKTRGQQVTLSCSPISGHRSVSWYQQTPGQGLQFLFEYFSETQRNKGNFPGRFSGRQFSNSRSEMNVSTLELGDSALYLCASSLAGTYNEQFFGPGTRLTVL.

Notes on this clone: This sample includes further DNA sequences coding for the same CDR3. The genes are TRBV4-1 and TRBJ2-3; D uncertain. Trimming stripped 4 bases from V and 5 bases from J, with 13 bases between. This CDR3 comprises 14 residues. Looked up from germline, CDR1 is MGHRA and CDR2 is YSYEKL. The DNA of the CDR3 is TGCGCCAGCAGCCCCGGAACAGTGCTAGATACGCAGTATTTT. As protein: CASSPGTVLDTQYF.

This clone was recorded only once. The rearrangement links TRBV6-7 to TRBJ1-5; D is unclear. TRBV6-7 is an open reading frame whose function is uncertain. CDR3 size: 13 residues. Between the trimmed V and J ends, which lost 4 bases and 2 bases, there was a span of 6 bases. CDR3 amino acids: CASSWQGNQPQHF. The CDR3 DNA sequence: TGTGCCAGCAGTTGGCAAGGCAATCAGCCCCAGCATTTT.

The J gene is TRBJ2-7, the V gene TRBV6-1; D not certain. CDR3 size: 12 residues. V was pared by 4 bases and J by 3 bases, with 7 bases between. Looked up from germline, CDR1 is MNHNS and CDR2 is SASEGT. CDR3 DNA: TGTGCCAGCAGTGCGTGGAGCTACGAGCAGTACTTC. Residues: CASSAWSYEQYF.

The CDR3 spells CASSFLQKQFF. As DNA, the CDR3 is TGTGCCAGCAGCTTTCTCCAGAAGCAGTTCTTC. This chain links TRBV7-9 with TRBJ2-1; D uncertain. Trimming cost V 3 bases and J 11 bases, with 8 bases left between them. The CDR3 has 11 residues. Germline V gene data show CDR1 as SEHNR and CDR2 as FQNEAQ (reference sequence).

As for this clone: Other DNA sequences within the sample encode an identical CDR3. V is TRBV5-1 and J is TRBJ2-3, with D perhaps TRBD1 or TRBD2 (5 bases each). The germline V gene encodes CDR1 SGHRS and CDR2 YFSETQ. This CDR3 has 14 amino acids. V was shortened by 4 bases and J by 6 bases, with 15 bases between the two germline ends. DNA for the CDR3: TGCGCCAGCAGCCCCGGTCATGAGGGGGATACGCAGTATTTT. It is translated as CASSPGHEGDTQYF.

This CDR3 is CASKGTGSNSYEQYF. DNA for the CDR3: TGTGCCAGTAAAGGAACAGGATCGAACTCCTACGAGCAGTACTTC. This rearrangement joins TRBV19 to TRBJ2-7; possible D gene TRBD1, 5 bases. Germline V gene lookup returns CDR1 LNHDA and CDR2 SQIVND (reference sequence). The length of the CDR3 is 15 residues. Trimming shortened V by 7 bases and J by 0 bases, and 16 bases separated the two germline ends.

This chain joins TRBV12-5 and TRBJ2-7; 11 bases line up with TRBD2. The CDR3 covers 18 residues. Trimming at V came to 2 bases and at J to 4 bases, leaving 13 bases not matched to a gene. The germline V gene has CDR1 LGHNT and CDR2 FRNRAP. CDR3 nucleotides: TGTGCTAGTGGTTTGCCGCCGGGGTTTAGCGGGAGGGGATACGAGCAGTACTTC. As protein: CASGLPPGFSGRGYEQYF.

This clone came up a few times. The genes are TRBV11-2 and TRBJ2-7; D not resolved. Germline assignment: CDR1 SGHAT and CDR2 FQNNGV. V shed 5 bases and J shed 4 bases, with 15 bases lying between them. This CDR3 is built from 14 residues. The CDR3 loop reads CASSPRAFVYEQYF. The CDR3, as DNA: TGTGCCAGCAGCCCCCGGGCTTTTGTGTACGAGCAGTACTTC.

To note about this clone: Distinct nucleotide sequences in the sample also encode this CDR3. The chain has TRBV2 and TRBJ1-1; D is unclear. This CDR3 region has 11 residues. Per germline, CDR1 SNHLY and CDR2 FYNNEI. The germline V and J ends were trimmed by 6 bases and 3 bases, with 5 bases remaining between them. The CDR3 nucleotides are TGTGCCAGCAGCTCCTACACTGAAGCTTTCTTT. The encoded protein is CASSSYTEAFF.

The chain links TRBV7-3 to TRBJ2-3; maybe TRBD2 (6 bases). This CDR3 is built from 15 residues. Per the germline V gene, CDR1 is SGHTA and CDR2 is FQGTGA. V was pared by 5 bases and J by 1 base, with 13 bases between. Here the CDR3 DNA reads TGTGCCAGCAGCCTTCTAGCGCACGGCACAGATACGCAGTATTTT. Its translation: CASSLLAHGTDTQYF. Supplemented by reference TRBV7-3 and TRBJ2-3, the full variable domain reads GAGVSQTPSNKVTEKGKYVELRCDPISGHTALYWYRQSLGQGPEFLIYFQGTGAADDSGLPNDRFFAVRPEGSVSTLKIQRTERGDSAVYLCASSLLAHGTDTQYFGPGTRLTVL.

This clone was found a few times. The chain has TRBV5-1 and TRBJ2-3; D possibly corresponds to TRBD2 (6 bases). Germline CDR1 SGHRS, CDR2 YFSETQ. CDR3 length: 12 residues. V lost 5 bases to trimming and J lost 4 bases, with 8 bases between them. The CDR3, as DNA: TGCGCCAGCAGTACTAGCCCAGATACGCAGTATTTT. Residues: CASSTSPDTQYF.

This clone was counted a few times. This chain joins TRBV5-1 and TRBJ2-1, with TRBD1 as a possible D gene (5 bases). Germline-derived CDR1 and CDR2 are SGHRS and YFSETQ. V lost 3 bases and J lost 6, with 10 bases in between. This CDR3 region has 13 residues. The CDR3 reads CASSSTAFNEQFF. CDR3 nucleotide sequence: TGCGCCAGCAGCTCGACAGCGTTCAATGAGCAGTTCTTC.

The J gene is TRBJ2-7, the V gene TRBV27; TRBD2 is a possible D gene (6 bases). Germline CDR1 reads MNHEY; CDR2 reads SMNVEV (reference sequence). The ends were cut back, 4 bases at V and 6 bases at J, with 13 bases in the middle. This CDR3 region has 13 residues. The CDR3, as DNA: TGTGCCAGCAGTTCCTGGCAGGGAGGCGAGCAGTACTTC. Amino acids: CASSSWQGGEQYF.

This chain links TRBV7-9 with TRBJ2-5, with D perhaps TRBD2 (6 bases). Germline V lookup: CDR1 SEHNR, CDR2 FQNEAQ (reference sequence). The CDR3 spans 13 residues. Trimming took 6 bases from V and 4 from J, leaving 12 bases between them. The CDR3: CASRDTGVETQYF. CDR3 nucleotides: TGTGCCAGCAGAGACACGGGAGTAGAGACCCAGTACTTC.

The chain uses TRBV6-5 and TRBJ1-1, with D unclear. The V and J ends lost 4 bases and 1 base respectively, with 10 bases between them. Germline V gene lookup returns CDR1 MNHEY and CDR2 SVGAGI. The CDR3 is made up of 14 amino acids. The DNA of the CDR3 is TGTGCCAGCAGTTTTCAACATGCGAACACTGAAGCTTTCTTT. As protein: CASSFQHANTEAFF.

The chain couples TRBV10-3 to TRBJ2-3, with D unresolved. Germline values: CDR1 ENHRY, CDR2 SYGVKD. The CDR3 is made up of 16 amino acids. The V and J ends lost 3 bases and 2 bases respectively, with 15 bases between them. CDR3 nucleotide sequence: TGTGCCATCAGTGATATTGGGCACACACACACAGATACGCAGTATTTT. This translates into CAISDIGHTHTDTQYF.

About this clone: This clone may be a read error of a much larger clone one base away. The chain uses TRBV2 and TRBJ2-7; D is ambiguous. Per the germline V gene, CDR1 is SNHLY and CDR2 is FYNNEI. The CDR3 spans 11 residues. V lost 4 bases and J 5 bases, leaving 6 bases between the germline ends. The DNA for the CDR3 is TGTGCCAGCAGTGGCATGAACGAGCAGTACTTC. Translated: CASSGMNEQYF. Filled out from reference TRBV2 and TRBJ2-7, the complete variable domain reads EPEVTQTPSHQVTQMGQEVILRCVPISNHLYFYWYRQILGQKVEFLVSFYNNEISEKSEIFDDQFSVERPDGSNFTLKIRSTKLEDSAMYFCASSGMNEQYFGPGTRLTVT.